The next 2 T cell receptor beta chains were all read from a single sample in a study of technical replicates of blood from several donors. The table came from immunoSEQ multiplex PCR; TCRdb's copy has only in-frame clones and leaves some out. The sample yields around 76,000 clones, around nine tenths seen once. Sequencing was carried out using T cells isolated from PBMCs. These receptors all come from a human donor in good health.

The chain is built from TRBV9 and TRBJ2-7; D may be TRBD2 (6 bases). CDR3 length: 14 residues. Trimming stripped 4 bases from V and 0 bases from J, with 11 bases between. Germline V lookup: CDR1 SGDLS, CDR2 YYNGEE. CDR3 amino acids: CASSLYGSSYEQYF. The CDR3 coding sequence is TGTGCCAGCAGCCTGTACGGGAGCTCCTACGAGCAGTACTTC.

This clone showed up just once. The chain couples TRBV27 to TRBJ2-2; 7 nucleotides match TRBD2. Germline CDR1 MNHEY, CDR2 SMNVEV (reference sequence). There are 14 residues in the CDR3. V dropped 1 base and J dropped 4; count of bases not matched to a gene: 0. Here the CDR3 reads CASSLWGGTGELFF. CDR3 nucleotide sequence: TGTGCCAGCAGTTTATGGGGGGGCACCGGGGAGCTGTTTTTT.